This TCR beta chain was retrieved from a study of T-cell memory formation after mild COVID-19 (dated by TCRdb to the early 2020s). Study-wide context: TCR sequence clusters from the two donors were largely donor specific. In a couple of donors, T-cell clones that expanded and contracted after mild COVID-19 were followed by sequencing TCRalpha and TCRbeta repertoires longitudinally. The cohort comprised two young, previously healthy adult volunteers, one female and one male. The research as a whole found: The detection of some responding clones in pre-infection memory suggests that pre-existing cross-reactive memory T cells joined the SARS-CoV-2 response. Only a couple of mild cases were covered by the study, and larger cohorts that include severe cases with pre-infection samples were considered necessary. Contracting CD4+ clones were located mainly in the CM and EM memory subsets, whereas CD8+ clones were found to be enriched in EMRA. SARS-CoV-2 specificity was not confirmed for the second-wave clones peaking on day 37. From day 15 to 85, contracting clones showed balanced CD4/CD8 phenotypes, whereas a second wave of clones that expanded from day 15 to 37 leaned towards CD4+.

V was cut back by 1 base and J by 0 bases, leaving a gap of 20 bases between them. The CDR3, from cysteine to phenylalanine, totals 19 residues. Only the CDR3 DNA is retained, 57 bases long and in frame from the first base. CDR1 is given as SGHDT and CDR2 as YYEEEE, both from the germline V gene. As for this clonotype: Its antigen remains unidentified. It has no much larger one-base neighbor in the sample; base qualities were not kept.

Ficoll-Paque density gradient centrifugation was used to isolate PBMCs. Sequencer: Illumina NovaSeq 6000. TCRalpha and TCRbeta cDNA libraries were constructed by 5'RACE with constant-segment primers, with sample barcodes and unique molecular identifiers being introduced. RNA was extracted from every sample with Trizol reagent. Amplification of the libraries took two PCR steps, and the second step added a second sample barcode plus Illumina TruSeq adapters. Sequencing of libraries was performed on an Illumina NovaSeq with 2 x 150 bp paired-end reads. Turning to the authors' computational methods: Reads were demultiplexed and collapsed into UMI-guided consensus sequences with migec v1.2.7. Using mixcr v2.1.11, UMI consensuses were aligned to TRA and TRB V and J templates and then assembled into clonotypes. Clonotypes were classified as expanded or contracted when called significant by both edgeR and NoisET, with noise models trained on biological replicates. For edgeR calls, a false discovery rate-adjusted p below 0.01 and a log2 fold-change threshold of 1 were applied. As an exploratory analysis of dynamics, PCA with hierarchical clustering was applied to max-normalized trajectories of the 1000 most abundant clonotypes. Separately sequenced CD4+ and CD8+ repertoires were used to assign the CD4 or CD8 phenotype of responding clones. The public reads were reanalyzed by TCRdb: fastp trimming at Q25, MiXCR alignment, in-frame beta chains only. For every CDR3 protein sequence, its rows merge into one entry that carries the most common genes and DNA. TCRdb's processing, not the authors' own work, is the source of the V and J calls. This sample comprises around 250,000 distinct CDR3 sequences, 8.5% to 9.5% of them detected only once. The ten largest clones capture 22% of the sample.

The receptor comes from a young man who had mild COVID-19 (a few samples of this study predate the infection). The sample titles of this study are shuffled in the database, so cell type and time point are left out; the donor was told from shared clones. Sequencing was carried out using PBMCs or a T cell subset sorted from them (not recorded which). The receptor chain draws on TRBV5-6 and TRBJ2-1; tentative D gene TRBD2, with 6 bases matching. The CDR3 region has the sequence CASSLIGPRGRGSYNEQFF. The nucleotides are TGTGCCAGCAGCTTGATAGGCCCGCGGGGACGAGGCTCCTACAATGAGCAGTTCTTC.